Listed below are T cell receptor beta chains from one sample, sequenced in a study of cytomegalovirus exposure and HLA in healthy donors. Sequencing was performed with immunoSEQ multiplex PCR; in TCRdb, only in-frame clones are kept and a portion is missing. The table lists about 220,000 clones, less than 85% of them singletons. The specimen was PBMCs. Receptor source: a man in his late teens or twenties in good health and CMV-seronegative. CDR3s include the opening cysteine and the closing phenylalanine or tryptophan. Each record gives: D gene, clone size, CDR3 length, J gene, V gene, CDR3 protein, CDR3 DNA. A D gene is named only where the DNA matches it firmly. Clone sizes are given selectively: once, few, many, or a class where the clone is expanded.

TRBD2	NA	13	TRBJ2-2	TRBV7-2	CASRGANTGELFF	TGTGCCTCCCGGGGGGCGAACACCGGGGAGCTGTTTTTT
NA	few	13	TRBJ1-2	TRBV19	CASSLGQNYGYTF	TGTGCCAGTAGTCTTGGACAGAACTATGGCTACACCTTC
NA	NA	15	TRBJ1-1	TRBV19	CASSIDLAGITEAFF	TGTGCCAGTAGTATAGATCTGGCAGGGATCACTGAAGCTTTCTTT
TRBD2	NA	15	TRBJ2-1	TRBV2	CASIQELTSGNEQFF	TGTGCCAGCATCCAGGAACTGACTAGCGGAAATGAGCAGTTCTTC
TRBD2	NA	18	TRBJ2-7	TRBV19	CASSIPRPGLAGPYEQYF	TGTGCCAGTAGTATCCCACGGCCGGGACTAGCGGGGCCCTACGAGCAGTACTTC
TRBD1	NA	13	TRBJ2-4	TRBV28	CASSPSWQGDNYF	TGTGCCAGCAGTCCCAGTTGGCAGGGGGATAATTACTTC
NA	NA	16	TRBJ2-7	TRBV2	CASSESSHSGSHEQYF	TGTGCCAGCAGTGAATCTAGCCACTCCGGGTCCCACGAGCAGTACTTC
NA	NA	15	TRBJ2-7	TRBV4-1	CASSQDLQVFYEQYF	TGCGCCAGCAGCCAAGATCTGCAGGTTTTCTACGAGCAGTACTTC
TRBD2	NA	17	TRBJ2-3	TRBV9	CASSLSGTSGIGDTQYF	TGTGCCAGCAGCTTATCCGGGACTAGCGGTATCGGGGATACGCAGTATTTT
NA	NA	14	TRBJ2-5	TRBV5-4	CASSSPGAEETQYF	TGTGCCAGCAGTTCACCGGGAGCCGAAGAGACCCAGTACTTC